The 15 T cell receptor beta chains presented below share a single source sample, sequenced in a study of circulating CD8 cells and anti-PD-1 response in melanoma. Live CD3+CD8+TCRalphabeta+ cells were sorted into four subsets by PD-1 and/or TIGIT. Each library started from roughly 15 ng of total RNA using the QIAseq Immune Repertoire TCR panel. From the reads, TCRdb called clonotypes with MiXCR, one entry per CDR3 protein. The table shows some 700 distinct CDR3 sequences, with 4.8% occurring only once. This sample comprised CD8+ T cells from PBMCs, obtained at baseline or after one month of anti-PD-1 therapy (not recorded which). These receptors came from a human donor with melanoma.

By sample share, this clonotype is medium-sized (0.01 to 0.1%). This chain links TRBV20-1 with TRBJ1-1; D remains unclear. CDR3 length equals 15 residues. The germline gives CDR1 DFQATT, CDR2 SNEGSKA (reference sequence). Deletions cut 0 bases from V and 1 base from J, with 12 bases between. The CDR3 sequence is CSARDPNAWNTEAFF. CDR3 in DNA: TGCAGTGCTAGAGATCCGAACGCTTGGAACACTGAAGCTTTCTTT.

By share of the sample, this clonotype is large. J is TRBJ2-3 and V is TRBV29-1, with 16 bases fitting TRBD2. This CDR3 spans 17 amino acids. After removal of 6 bases from V and 1 base from J, the junction contained 7 bases not matched to a gene. Germline V gives CDR1 SQVTM, CDR2 ANQGSEA. The CDR3: CSVEGLAGGPRTDTQYF. The CDR3 region has the DNA TGCAGCGTCGAGGGACTAGCGGGGGGGCCGCGCACAGATACGCAGTATTTT.

The J gene is TRBJ1-2, the V gene TRBV10-3; 9 bases fit TRBD1. The CDR3 has 13 residues. After removal of 6 bases from V and 3 bases from J, the junction contained 2 bases not matched to a gene. Germline values: CDR1 ENHRY, CDR2 SYGVKD. The CDR3 coding sequence is TGTGCCATCAGCCGGACAGGGGACTATGGCTACACCTTC. Protein sequence: CAISRTGDYGYTF.

This clonotype is large within its sample. The gene calls are TRBV27 and TRBJ1-1; the D gene is possibly TRBD1 (5 bases). Trimming removed 5 bases at V and 11 bases at J, with 18 bases between. The CDR3 sequence is 13 residues long. CDR1 and CDR2 (germline): MNHEY, SMNVEV (reference sequence). The CDR3 region is CASSLGAGRAAFF. The CDR3 region has the DNA TGTGCCAGCAGTCTAGGGGCCGGTAGGGCGGCTTTCTTT.

This clonotype is labeled as large. The chain links TRBV4-2 to TRBJ2-1; 9 nucleotides agree with TRBD1. The germline gives CDR1 LGHNA, CDR2 YNFKEQ. The CDR3 has 17 residues. V gave up 2 bases and J gave up 8 bases; unmatched junction bases: 13. For the CDR3, the DNA is TGTGCCAGCAGCCAAAACCCCCTAGGACAGGGGTTCGATGAGCAGTTCTTC. Its protein is CASSQNPLGQGFDEQFF.

By proportion, this clonotype is medium-sized. The chain joins TRBV7-3 to TRBJ1-1; D not resolved. V lost 3 bases, J lost 5 bases, and 10 bases lay in between. The CDR3 runs 13 residues. In germline, CDR1 is SGHTA, CDR2 FQGTGA. The CDR3 sequence: CASSLVETTEAFF. CDR3 DNA: TGTGCCAGCAGCTTGGTTGAGACTACTGAAGCTTTCTTT.

This clonotype is medium-sized by share. The chain employs TRBV19 and TRBJ1-2; 8 positions agree with TRBD1. The CDR3 sequence is 14 residues long. The V gene's germline CDR1 is LNHDA and CDR2 SQIVND (reference sequence). Trimming at V came to 6 bases and at J to 6 bases, leaving 9 bases not matched to a gene. In nucleotides, the CDR3 is TGTGCCAGTAGAGAAGACAGGGGCGTAGATGGCTACACCTTC. Protein sequence: CASREDRGVDGYTF.

By sample fraction, this clonotype is large (0.1 to 1%). The V and J genes are TRBV19 and TRBJ1-4, with unresolved D. CDR1 and CDR2 (germline): LNHDA, SQIVND (reference sequence). The V gene lost 10 bases and the J gene lost 9 bases, with 15 bases spanning the gap. The CDR3 is 12 amino acids. CDR3 sequence (DNA): TGTGCCACTGGACTGGCGAAAAAAAAACTGTTTTTT. Protein product: CATGLAKKKLFF.

In its sample, this clonotype is medium-sized. The chain is built from TRBV6-5 and TRBJ2-3; D uncertain. The CDR3 sequence is 13 residues long. Germline V CDR1 and CDR2: MNHEY, SVGAGI. Trimming left V 6 bases short and J 0 bases short, with 7 bases between. The CDR3 reads CASSLQSTDTQYF. The CDR3 DNA reads as TGTGCCAGCAGCCTCCAGAGCACAGATACGCAGTATTTT.

This clonotype rates as large. J is TRBJ1-1 and V is TRBV4-1; a possible D gene is TRBD1 (5 bases). The CDR3 runs to 14 residues. CDR1 and CDR2 from the germline V gene are MGHRA and YSYEKL. Trimming shortened V by 3 bases and J by 1 base, and 9 bases separated the two germline ends. The CDR3 DNA follows: TGCGCCAGCAGCCACCGGGACGAGAACACTGAAGCTTTCTTT. It specifies CASSHRDENTEAFF.

In its sample, this clonotype ranks as large. The rearrangement links TRBV6-1 to TRBJ1-6, with a possible D match to TRBD1 (6 bases). V shed 0 bases and J shed 6 bases, with 9 bases lying between them. CDR3 length: 15 amino acids. The germline CDR1 and CDR2 sequences are MNHNS and SASEGT. The CDR3 protein is CASSEAYRANSPLHF. Written as DNA, the CDR3 is TGTGCCAGCAGTGAAGCGTACAGGGCTAATTCACCCCTCCACTTT.

This clonotype rates as large (0.1 to 1%). The rearrangement links TRBV30 to TRBJ2-2; D unclear. Per the germline V gene, CDR1 is GTSNPN and CDR2 is SVGIG (reference sequence). CDR3 size: 13 residues. The germline V and J ends were trimmed by 1 base and 6 bases, with 9 bases remaining between them. This CDR3 reads CAWSESGAGELFF. The CDR3 DNA follows: TGTGCCTGGAGTGAGAGTGGTGCCGGGGAGCTGTTTTTT.

Within the sample, this clonotype is large. J is TRBJ2-3 and V is TRBV6-5; weak D call: TRBD1 (6 bases). Trimming took 6 bases from V and 3 from J, leaving 19 bases between them. Germline V gene sequence: CDR1 MNHEY, CDR2 SVGAGI. The CDR3 has 16 amino acids. The CDR3 DNA reads TGTGCCAGCAGCACCGACAGGATCGGGTTGACAGATACGCAGTATTTT. Protein: CASSTDRIGLTDTQYF.

By share of the sample, this clonotype is medium-sized. The V and J genes are TRBV19 and TRBJ2-2; TRBD1 agrees at 10 bases. The CDR3 is made up of 14 amino acids. V lost 7 bases to trimming and J lost 3 bases; unmatched junction nucleotides: 2. Germline CDR1 reads LNHDA; CDR2 reads SQIVND (reference sequence). The DNA of the CDR3 is TGTGCCAGTAAGGGGACAGGGGACACCGGGGAGCTGTTTTTT. Residues: CASKGTGDTGELFF.

This clonotype is large. This rearrangement joins TRBV29-1 to TRBJ2-1, with D possibly TRBD2 on 6 matching bases. V gave up 6 bases and J gave up 1 base, with 10 bases separating them. Germline loops: CDR1 SQVTM, CDR2 ANQGSEA. This CDR3 has 13 residues. As DNA, the CDR3 is TGCAGCGTCGCCGGAGGGTCCTACAATGAGCAGTTCTTC. It encodes CSVAGGSYNEQFF.